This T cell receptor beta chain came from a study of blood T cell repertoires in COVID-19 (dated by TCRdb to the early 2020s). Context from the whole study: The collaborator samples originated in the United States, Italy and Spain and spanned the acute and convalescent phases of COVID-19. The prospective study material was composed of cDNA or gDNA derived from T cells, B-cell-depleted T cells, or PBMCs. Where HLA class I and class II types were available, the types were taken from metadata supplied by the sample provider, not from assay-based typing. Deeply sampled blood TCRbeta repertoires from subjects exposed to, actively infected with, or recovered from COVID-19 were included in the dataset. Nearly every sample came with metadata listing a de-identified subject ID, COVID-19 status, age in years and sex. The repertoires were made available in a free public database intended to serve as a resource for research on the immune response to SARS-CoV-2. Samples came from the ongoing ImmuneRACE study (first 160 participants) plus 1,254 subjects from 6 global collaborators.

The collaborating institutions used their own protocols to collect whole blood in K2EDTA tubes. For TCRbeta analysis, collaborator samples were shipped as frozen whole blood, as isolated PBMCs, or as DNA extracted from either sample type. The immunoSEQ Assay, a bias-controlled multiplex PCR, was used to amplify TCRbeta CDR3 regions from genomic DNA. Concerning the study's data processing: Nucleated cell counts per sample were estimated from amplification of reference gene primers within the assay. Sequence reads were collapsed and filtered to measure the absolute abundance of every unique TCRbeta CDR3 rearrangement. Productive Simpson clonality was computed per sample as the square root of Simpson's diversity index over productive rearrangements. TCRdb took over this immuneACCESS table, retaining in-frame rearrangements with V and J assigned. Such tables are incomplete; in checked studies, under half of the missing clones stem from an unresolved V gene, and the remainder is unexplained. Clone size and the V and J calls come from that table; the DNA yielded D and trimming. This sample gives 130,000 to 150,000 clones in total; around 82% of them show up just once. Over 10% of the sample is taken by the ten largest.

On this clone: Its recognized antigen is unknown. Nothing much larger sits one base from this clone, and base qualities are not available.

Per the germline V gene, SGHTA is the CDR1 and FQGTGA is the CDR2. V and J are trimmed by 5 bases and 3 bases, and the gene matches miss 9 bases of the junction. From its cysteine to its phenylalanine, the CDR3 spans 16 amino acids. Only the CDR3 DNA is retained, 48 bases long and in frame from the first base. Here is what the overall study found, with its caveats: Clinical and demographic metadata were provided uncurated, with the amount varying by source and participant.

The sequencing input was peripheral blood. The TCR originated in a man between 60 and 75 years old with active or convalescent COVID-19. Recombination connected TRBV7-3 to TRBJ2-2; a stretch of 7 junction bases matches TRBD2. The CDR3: CASSPQTSRYTGELFF. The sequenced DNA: TGTGCCAGCAGCCCCCAGACTAGCCGGTACACCGGGGAGCTGTTTTTT.